The 22 T cell receptor beta chains listed next were all sequenced from one sample in a study of T-cell reconstitution after alpha-beta-depleted transplantation in children. General study points: When one year had passed after transplant, most T-cell counts and diversity came from newly produced T cells.

A library of TCRbeta sequences, prepared with unique molecular identifiers, was generated. TCRdb re-analysed the PCR reads in MiXCR, keeping a single row per CDR3 protein. The table has some 300,000 distinct CDR3 sequences, over 7% seen once. Antigens for these TCRs are unknown. Sequencing was performed on peripheral blood, taken 360 days after TCRalphabeta/CD19-depleted stem cell transplant. The origin of the receptors is a female patient aged 2-15 years who had a stem cell transplant for Fanconi anemia, so the T cells may come from the graft donor.

V gene TRBV28 combines with J gene TRBJ2-1, with 7 bases matching TRBD2. This CDR3 region has 18 residues. Germline CDR1 reads MDHEN; CDR2 reads SYDVKM. J was trimmed by 3 bases and V by 3 bases; bases with no gene match: 14. The CDR3 here is CASSFSTGLGTIYNEQFF. Written as DNA, the CDR3 is TGTGCCAGCAGTTTCAGCACCGGCCTCGGGACTATCTACAATGAGCAGTTCTTC.

This clonotype has a count of ten or more. The CDR3 region is CASSPDRFYEQYF. In nucleotides, the CDR3 is TGTGCCAGCAGCCCTGACAGGTTTTACGAGCAGTACTTC. V gene TRBV7-2 combines with J gene TRBJ2-7, with D tentatively TRBD1 (6 bases). The V gene lost 5 bases and the J gene lost 4 bases, with 12 bases spanning the gap. The CDR3 loop spans 13 amino acids. Germline V gene data show CDR1 as SGHTA and CDR2 as FQGNSA. Full variable domain (rest looked up from reference TRBV7-2 and TRBJ2-7): GAGVSQSPSNKVTEKGKDVELRCDPISGHTALYWYRQSLGQGLEFLIYFQGNSAPDKSGLPSDRFSAERTGGSVSTLTIQRTQQEDSAVYLCASSPDRFYEQYFGPGTRLTVT.

V gene TRBV7-9 combines with J gene TRBJ1-2; D uncertain. CDR3 length: 16 amino acids. Germline loops: CDR1 SEHNR, CDR2 FQNEAQ (reference sequence). V lost 5 bases and J 5 bases, leaving 21 bases between the germline ends. CDR3 in amino acids: CASSLALETGAYGYTF. CDR3 DNA: TGTGCCAGCAGCCTGGCTCTTGAAACCGGAGCTTATGGCTACACCTTC.

V is TRBV6-1 and J is TRBJ2-3, with TRBD2 matching 15 bases. This CDR3 is 16 amino acids long. Looked up from germline, CDR1 is MNHNS and CDR2 is SASEGT. J was trimmed by 0 bases and V by 10 bases; bases with no gene match: 5. In DNA form, the CDR3 reads TGTGCCACCGGGACTAGCGGGGGGCTAAGCACAGATACGCAGTATTTT. It codes for CATGTSGGLSTDTQYF.

Many counts were recorded for this clonotype. V and J are TRBV20-1 and TRBJ2-7, with D perhaps assigned TRBD1 or TRBD2 (6 bases each). The length of the CDR3 is 17 residues. The V and J ends lost 0 bases and 2 bases respectively, with 20 bases between them. Germline CDR1 is DFQATT and CDR2 is SNEGSKA (reference sequence). Here the CDR3 reads CSARDQLRGLRPYEQYF. The CDR3 DNA follows: TGCAGTGCTAGAGATCAGTTACGGGGGCTTCGTCCCTACGAGCAGTACTTC.

This chain joins TRBV5-1 and TRBJ1-4, with D perhaps matching TRBD1 (5 bases). Germline V CDR1 and CDR2: SGHRS, YFSETQ. This CDR3 is 15 amino acids long. Trimming pared 4 bases from V and 4 bases from J, leaving 14 bases between. CDR3: CASSAQPRGNEKLFF. CDR3 DNA sequence: TGCGCCAGCAGCGCCCAACCAAGGGGTAATGAAAAACTGTTTTTT.

At least ten counts were recorded for this clonotype. This chain joins TRBV4-1 and TRBJ2-1; the match to TRBD2 covers 9 bases. The germline V gene encodes CDR1 MGHRA and CDR2 YSYEKL. The V and J ends lost 2 bases and 5 bases, in that order; junction bases with no gene match: 7. The CDR3 has 16 amino acids. As DNA, the CDR3 is TGCGCCAGCAGCCAATTGGCGGGGGGGAGTCACAATGAGCAGTTCTTC. This translates into CASSQLAGGSHNEQFF.

This clonotype was counted at least ten times. This chain uses TRBV7-9 with TRBJ2-1, with TRBD2 as a possible D gene (6 bases). Germline-derived CDR1 and CDR2 are SEHNR and FQNEAQ (reference sequence). The V end was cut by 2 bases, the J end by 8 bases, with 16 bases between. The CDR3 sequence is 15 residues long. In DNA, the CDR3 is TGTGCCAGCAGCTTAACTCTACTAGCCGTCGATGAGCAGTTCTTC. Residues: CASSLTLLAVDEQFF.

A few counts support this clonotype. The chain couples TRBV20-1 to TRBJ2-7; D is undetermined. The V and J ends lost 5 bases and 2 bases respectively, with 10 bases between them. The CDR3 is 12 amino acids. CDR1 DFQATT and CDR2 SNEGSKA come from the germline V gene (reference sequence). Written as DNA, the CDR3 is TGCAGTGCTCCCTTTGTAGCCTACGAGCAGTACTTC. Translating it yields CSAPFVAYEQYF.

This clonotype was found many times. The chain couples TRBV2 to TRBJ2-3; 8 bases are shared with TRBD1. CDR1 SNHLY and CDR2 FYNNEI come from the germline V gene. J gave up 1 base and V 5 bases, and 5 bases lay outside the gene matches. CDR3 length: 15 amino acids. The CDR3 coding sequence is TGTGCCAGCAGTCCGGACAGGGCGGGCACAGATACGCAGTATTTT. It encodes CASSPDRAGTDTQYF. The entire variable domain, with the rest obtained from reference TRBV2 and TRBJ2-3, is as follows: EPEVTQTPSHQVTQMGQEVILRCVPISNHLYFYWYRQILGQKVEFLVSFYNNEISEKSEIFDDQFSVERPDGSNFTLKIRSTKLEDSAMYFCASSPDRAGTDTQYFGPGTRLTVL.

This clonotype has a count of ten or more. V gene TRBV12-3 or TRBV12-4 combines with J gene TRBJ2-5; 12 bases are shared with TRBD2. The CDR3 is made up of 15 amino acids. The ends lost 7 bases at V and 5 bases at J; junction bases unmatched: 8. This CDR3 is CASTLAGGPWETQYF. CDR3 DNA sequence: TGTGCCAGCACCCTAGCGGGGGGGCCTTGGGAGACCCAGTACTTC.

The table lists this clonotype with many counts. The chain carries TRBV5-6 and TRBJ2-2, with TRBD1 as a possible D gene (6 bases). The V and J ends lost 0 bases and 2 bases respectively, with 11 bases between them. The germline CDR1 and CDR2 sequences are SGHDT and YYEEEE. The CDR3 contains 16 residues. The CDR3 spells CASSLGQAYNTGELFF. CDR3 nucleotides: TGTGCCAGCAGCTTGGGACAGGCGTACAACACCGGGGAGCTGTTTTTT. The full variable domain, its missing parts supplied by reference TRBV5-6 and TRBJ2-2, is DAGVTQSPTHLIKTRGQQVTLRCSPKSGHDTVSWYQQALGQGPQFIFQYYEEEERQRGNFPDRFSGHQFPNYSSELNVNALLLGDSALYLCASSLGQAYNTGELFFGEGSRLTVL.

This clonotype was detected only a few times. The rearrangement uses TRBV2 and TRBJ2-2, with TRBD1 matching 9 bases. Germline V gene sequence: CDR1 SNHLY, CDR2 FYNNEI. The CDR3 loop spans 15 amino acids. Trimming removed 5 bases from V and 7 bases from J; junction bases left unmatched: 8. The CDR3 loop reads CASSSGQGWVGELFF. DNA of the CDR3: TGTGCCAGCAGTTCGGGACAGGGCTGGGTCGGGGAGCTGTTTTTT.

This clonotype showed up many times. The chain is built from TRBV20-1 and TRBJ2-3; D might be TRBD2 (6 bases). This CDR3 comprises 18 residues. V was clipped by 2 bases and J by 2 bases, with 23 bases between them. From germline, CDR1 is DFQATT and CDR2 SNEGSKA (reference sequence). The CDR3 sequence is CSARSLEWRLGYTDTQYF. The DNA for the CDR3 is TGCAGTGCTAGATCTTTGGAGTGGCGACTAGGGTACACAGATACGCAGTATTTT.

The sample holds a few counts of this clonotype. The chain employs TRBV11-3 and TRBJ2-1; possible D gene TRBD1, 5 bases. This CDR3 is built from 12 residues. Between the trimmed V and J ends, which lost 5 bases and 7 bases, there was a span of 9 bases. Germline CDR1 SGHNT, CDR2 YENEEA. The CDR3 loop is CASSLKGNEQFF. The CDR3 DNA is TGTGCCAGCAGCCTTAAGGGGAATGAGCAGTTCTTC.

This clonotype came up many times. The CDR3 DNA reads as TGCGCCAGCAGCGTAGACGGTGTGAACTATGGCTACACCTTC. Its translation is CASSVDGVNYGYTF. This sequence joins TRBV5-1 and TRBJ1-2; D ambiguous. The ends were cut back, 4 bases at V and 2 bases at J, with 12 bases in the middle. The V gene's germline CDR1 is SGHRS and CDR2 YFSETQ. This CDR3 region has 14 residues.

At least ten counts were recorded for this clonotype. The chain couples TRBV10-2 to TRBJ2-2; 8 nucleotides line up with TRBD2. In germline, CDR1 is WSHSY, CDR2 SAAADI. V lost 7 bases, J lost 4 bases, and 5 bases stayed unmatched. The CDR3 is 14 residues long. The CDR3 DNA is TGCGCCAGCACAACGGGAGGGAGCACCGGGGAGCTGTTTTTT. The encoded protein is CASTTGGSTGELFF.

A few counts support this clonotype. The rearrangement uses TRBV15 and TRBJ2-7; 9 nucleotides match TRBD2. This CDR3 has 16 residues. The germline V gene encodes CDR1 LNHNV and CDR2 YYDKDF (reference sequence). J gave up 0 bases and V 1 base, and 4 bases lay outside the gene matches. CDR3 nucleotide sequence: TGTGCCACCAGCAGAGGCCCAGCGGGGGGCTCCTACGAGCAGTACTTC. This encodes CATSRGPAGGSYEQYF.

The rearrangement joins TRBV18 to TRBJ2-3; 7 bases match TRBD1. Germline trimming cut 5 bases from V and 6 bases from J; bases unmatched to any gene: 8. The CDR3 has 14 residues. The germline V gene has CDR1 KGHSH and CDR2 LQKENI. CDR3 sequence reads: CASSGQGVTDTQYF. CDR3 nucleotide sequence: TGTGCCAGCTCAGGGCAGGGGGTGACGGATACGCAGTATTTT.

This clonotype has ten or more counts. CDR3 DNA sequence: TGCAGTGCTAGAGGACCGGGACAGCCGAACACTGAAGCTTTCTTT. It encodes CSARGPGQPNTEAFF. This chain connects TRBV20-1 to TRBJ1-1; 7 bases align to TRBD1. Trimming took 1 base from V and 1 from J; bases not matched to a gene: 6. This CDR3 comprises 15 residues. From germline, CDR1 is DFQATT and CDR2 SNEGSKA (reference sequence).

This clonotype has at least ten counts. The CDR3 bases are TGCGCCAGCAGCCAGTTTAACGGCAATGAGCAGTTCTTC. As protein: CASSQFNGNEQFF. The chain combines TRBV4-3 with TRBJ2-1; no firm D call. Between the trimmed V and J ends, which lost 3 bases and 6 bases, there was a span of 9 bases. This CDR3 has 13 amino acids. Germline V lookup: CDR1 LGHNA, CDR2 YSLEER.

The chain employs TRBV6-5 and TRBJ1-1, with a possible D match to TRBD1 (5 bases). There are 13 residues in the CDR3. V was cut by 2 bases and J by 11 bases, with 15 bases left in between. Per the germline V gene, CDR1 is MNHEY and CDR2 is SVGAGI. CDR3 coding DNA: TGTGCCAGCAGTTACCGGGGCCAGAGCGAGGCTTTCTTT. Translating gives CASSYRGQSEAFF.